The 20 T cell receptor beta chains below were found in one sample sequenced in a study of T cell responses to AZD1222 COVID-19 vaccine. TCRdb's copy holds only in-frame clones and misses some; the assay was immunoSEQ multiplex PCR. The table has about 150,000 clones, 92% seen once; the top ten hold more than 3%. Source: peripheral blood, taken 28 days after the second AZD1222 dose. The receptors stem from an adult who received the AZD1222 COVID-19 vaccine.

J is TRBJ1-2 and V is TRBV7-2; no firm D call. Germline CDR1 SGHTA, CDR2 FQGNSA. V was cut by 1 base and J by 4 bases, with 10 bases left in between. This CDR3 region has 14 residues. The CDR3 is CASSLVGQPYGYTF. As DNA, the CDR3 is TGTGCCAGCAGCTTAGTGGGCCAGCCCTATGGCTACACCTTC.

The genes are TRBV29-1 and TRBJ2-7; 7 bases line up with TRBD2. There are 14 residues in the CDR3. The trim removed 6 bases at V and 3 bases at J, leaving 11 bases unmatched. Germline CDR1 is SQVTM and CDR2 is ANQGSEA. The CDR3 loop is CSVAERDGNYEQYF. As DNA, the CDR3 is TGCAGCGTCGCTGAGCGGGATGGTAACTACGAGCAGTACTTC.

The chain is built from TRBV9 and TRBJ2-7, with 9 positions matching TRBD1. V lost 3 bases and J lost 6; bases outside the gene matches: 4. CDR3 length equals 13 residues. The germline V gene has CDR1 SGDLS and CDR2 YYNGEE. Here the CDR3 reads CASSAGQGSEQYF. CDR3 sequence (DNA): TGTGCCAGCAGCGCAGGACAGGGGAGCGAGCAGTACTTC.

The V gene is TRBV4-1, the J gene TRBJ1-1, with unresolved D. Between the trimmed V and J ends, which lost 0 bases and 10 bases, there was a span of 21 bases. CDR1 MGHRA and CDR2 YSYEKL come from the germline V gene. The CDR3 runs to 16 residues. The chain's CDR3 is CASSQEWPQTFGGAFF. Written as DNA, the CDR3 is TGCGCCAGCAGCCAAGAGTGGCCTCAGACCTTCGGCGGAGCTTTCTTT.

This clone occurred once. V gene TRBV6-5 combines with J gene TRBJ1-1, with 7 bases lining up with TRBD1. V lost 7 bases and J lost 6; bases outside the gene matches: 8. The germline gives CDR1 MNHEY, CDR2 SVGAGI. The CDR3 has 13 residues. The CDR3 region is CASTGGQVAEAFF. In DNA form, the CDR3 reads TGTGCCAGCACCGGAGGACAGGTCGCTGAAGCTTTCTTT.

CDR3 coding DNA: TGTGCCAGCAGCGGGGAGGGGGCGTGGTGGTATGGCTACACCTTC. Protein sequence: CASSGEGAWWYGYTF. The V and J genes are TRBV12-1 and TRBJ1-2. TRBV12-1 counts as a pseudogene. This CDR3 is built from 15 residues.

The genes are TRBV9 and TRBJ2-7; 10 positions agree with TRBD2. Looked up from germline, CDR1 is SGDLS and CDR2 is YYNGEE. The CDR3 covers 15 residues. V gave up 2 bases and J gave up 6 bases; unmatched junction bases: 8. The CDR3 region is CASSVRAGGPFEQYF. CDR3 nucleotide sequence: TGTGCCAGCAGCGTCAGAGCGGGAGGGCCTTTCGAGCAGTACTTC. Combining the CDR3 with reference TRBV9 and TRBJ2-7 gives the whole variable domain DSGVTQTPKHLITATGQRVTLRCSPRSGDLSVYWYQQSLDQGLQFLIQYYNGEERAKGNILERFSAQQFPDLHSELNLSSLELGDSALYFCASSVRAGGPFEQYFGPGTRLTVT.

The chain is built from TRBV30 and TRBJ1-1; TRBD1 matches at 10 bases. CDR3 length equals 13 residues. V shed 3 bases, J shed 5 bases, and the junction held 3 bases outside the gene matches. Germline V gene sequence: CDR1 GTSNPN, CDR2 SVGIG (reference sequence). CDR3 nucleotides: TGTGCCTGGAGACGGACAGGGGGGACTGAAGCTTTCTTT. Translation gives CAWRRTGGTEAFF.

The rearrangement joins TRBV11-2 to TRBJ1-6, with D possibly TRBD1 on 5 matching bases. Germline values: CDR1 SGHAT, CDR2 FQNNGV. The CDR3 covers 17 residues. Trimming cost V 1 base and J 4 bases, with 14 bases left between them. The CDR3 DNA reads TGTGCCAGCAGCTTAGTTGGAGAGGGGTATTATAATTCACCCCTCCACTTT. Protein: CASSLVGEGYYNSPLHF.

The J gene is TRBJ2-5, the V gene TRBV9; 13 bases match TRBD2. This CDR3 has 17 amino acids. Trimming took 3 bases from V and 6 from J; bases not matched to a gene: 11. Germline CDR1 and CDR2: SGDLS and YYNGEE. Here the CDR3 reads CASSAGLAGVLSKTQYF. In DNA, the CDR3 is TGTGCCAGCAGCGCAGGACTAGCGGGAGTTTTATCGAAGACCCAGTACTTC.

This rearrangement joins TRBV9 to TRBJ1-6; D unresolved. Germline CDR1 SGDLS, CDR2 YYNGEE. This CDR3 contains 13 residues. The V end lost 3 bases, the J end lost 7 bases, and 8 bases lay between the germline ends. CDR3 sequence (DNA): TGTGCCAGCAGCGCCGGCCCCAATTCACCCCTCCACTTT. Protein sequence: CASSAGPNSPLHF. Filled out from reference TRBV9 and TRBJ1-6, the complete variable domain reads DSGVTQTPKHLITATGQRVTLRCSPRSGDLSVYWYQQSLDQGLQFLIQYYNGEERAKGNILERFSAQQFPDLHSELNLSSLELGDSALYFCASSAGPNSPLHFGNGTRLTVT.

The J gene is TRBJ1-1, the V gene TRBV9; TRBD1 might be the D (5 bases). Germline values: CDR1 SGDLS, CDR2 YYNGEE. V lost 3 bases to trimming and J lost 4 bases, with 16 bases between them. There are 15 residues in the CDR3. CDR3 sequence reads: CASSAFSREATEAFF. The CDR3 nucleotides are TGTGCCAGCAGCGCATTCTCCAGGGAGGCCACTGAAGCTTTCTTT.

This sequence joins TRBV27 and TRBJ2-7, with 7 bases fitting TRBD1. With V trimmed by 7 bases and J by 3 bases, 12 bases remained unmatched. This CDR3 spans 15 amino acids. Germline loops: CDR1 MNHEY, CDR2 SMNVEV (reference sequence). CDR3 DNA: TGTGCCAGCACCTCCCCCGGGACAGCTGTCTACGAGCAGTACTTC. Encoded protein: CASTSPGTAVYEQYF.

The V call is TRBV14, the J call TRBJ1-2; D uncertain. V dropped 4 bases and J dropped 2 bases, with 8 bases sitting between them. The CDR3 extends over 13 amino acids. Per germline, CDR1 SGHDN and CDR2 FVKESK. CDR3 DNA sequence: TGTGCCAGCAGCCCCGATTTGAACTATGGCTACACCTTC. Residues: CASSPDLNYGYTF.

In its sample, this clone was seen once. J is TRBJ2-1 and V is TRBV10-3, with TRBD2 matching over 9 bases. V lost 8 bases, J lost 9 bases, and 11 bases stayed unmatched. Germline loops: CDR1 ENHRY, CDR2 SYGVKD. CDR3 length: 14 amino acids. In DNA, the CDR3 is TGTGCCATCGGCCTCCAGGGGACTAGCAGTGAGCAGTTCTTC. Translation gives CAIGLQGTSSEQFF.

The gene calls are TRBV14 and TRBJ2-5; perhaps D is TRBD1 or TRBD2 (5 bases each). Trimming removed 5 bases at V and 1 base at J, with 14 bases between. This CDR3 spans 15 amino acids. In germline, CDR1 is SGHDN, CDR2 FVKESK. In DNA, the CDR3 is TGTGCCAGCAGCAAGGGGACCGGGCCCCAAGAGACCCAGTACTTC. It is translated as CASSKGTGPQETQYF.

As to this clone: Other DNA sequences from this sample encode an identical CDR3 as well. This chain uses TRBV19 with TRBJ1-5; 7 positions match TRBD1. CDR3 length: 14 residues. The germline CDR1 and CDR2 sequences are LNHDA and SQIVND (reference sequence). Trimming cost V 3 bases and J 2 bases; bases outside gene matches: 1. CDR3 protein: CASSMQGGNQPQHF. Written as DNA, the CDR3 is TGTGCCAGTAGTATGCAGGGGGGCAATCAGCCCCAGCATTTT.

The V call is TRBV6-5, the J call TRBJ2-1; TRBD1 aligns across 8 bases. The ends lost 6 bases at V and 7 bases at J; junction bases unmatched: 11. The CDR3 consists of 15 residues. Germline V lookup: CDR1 MNHEY, CDR2 SVGAGI. CDR3 coding DNA: TGTGCCAGCAGGGACCGGGACAGGCCCGGGAATGAGCAGTTCTTC. This codes for CASRDRDRPGNEQFF.

The chain joins TRBV28 to TRBJ1-3, with D tentatively TRBD1 (6 bases). Germline CDR1 reads MDHEN; CDR2 reads SYDVKM. The CDR3 contains 14 residues. The V end lost 8 bases, the J end lost 0 bases, and 11 bases lay between the germline ends. In nucleotides, the CDR3 is TGTGCCAGCCTAGGACAGTCCTCTGGAAACACCATATATTTT. As protein: CASLGQSSGNTIYF.

The chain joins TRBV28 to TRBJ1-1; D gene ambiguous. V lost 6 bases to trimming and J lost 2 bases, with 10 bases between them. The CDR3 spans 13 residues. Germline V lookup: CDR1 MDHEN, CDR2 SYDVKM. CDR3 sequence reads: CASRPLVNTEAFF. In DNA form, the CDR3 reads TGTGCCAGCAGACCCCTAGTTAACACTGAAGCTTTCTTT.